The rows below give T cell receptor beta chains drawn from one sample of a study of identical twins. Via MiXCR, TCRdb re-called the 5' RACE reads, giving one row per CDR3 protein. The sample records approximately 530,000 distinct CDR3 sequences, under 25% being singletons. The same data also contributed to another study, on yellow fever vaccine responses in identical twins.

Material for sequencing was CD4+ T cells sorted from blood. These receptors all stem from a woman under 30 in good health. Each CDR3 is given with its conserved first and last residue. The order of the fields is D gene, clone size, J gene, V gene, CDR3 protein, CDR3 DNA. The D gene is left open where the match is weak. For some rows the clone size is stated as once, few or many, or as a class when expanded; others skip it.

D gene: .; clone size: .; J gene: TRBJ2-7; V gene: TRBV4-1; CDR3 protein: CASSQGDLFVNTYEQYF; CDR3 DNA: TGCGCCAGCAGCCAAGGGGACCTCTTCGTAAATACCTACGAGCAGTACTTC
D gene: .; clone size: few; J gene: TRBJ1-1; V gene: TRBV27; CDR3 protein: CASSQWVGGTEAFF; CDR3 DNA: TGTGCCAGCAGTCAATGGGTGGGGGGCACTGAAGCTTTCTTT
D gene: TRBD1; clone size: few; J gene: TRBJ1-5; V gene: TRBV5-5; CDR3 protein: CASSYRGDSNQPQHF; CDR3 DNA: TGTGCCAGCAGTTACAGGGGGGATAGCAATCAGCCCCAGCATTTT
D gene: .; clone size: .; J gene: TRBJ1-2; V gene: TRBV6-2/TRBV6-3; CDR3 protein: CASSYGRVHKRANYGYTF; CDR3 DNA: TGTGCCAGCAGTTACGGCAGAGTGCACAAAAGAGCTAACTATGGCTACACCTTC
D gene: .; clone size: .; J gene: TRBJ2-2; V gene: TRBV20-1; CDR3 protein: CSARTVRSGTGELFF; CDR3 DNA: TGCAGTGCGCGGACAGTGCGTAGTGGCACCGGGGAGCTGTTTTTT
D gene: TRBD1; clone size: few; J gene: TRBJ2-7; V gene: TRBV10-3; CDR3 protein: CAISGGQGVPYEQYF; CDR3 DNA: TGTGCCATCAGTGGGGGACAGGGGGTCCCCTACGAGCAGTACTTC
D gene: .; clone size: .; J gene: TRBJ2-7; V gene: TRBV29-1; CDR3 protein: CSVEAFSPADPYEQYF; CDR3 DNA: TGCAGCGTTGAAGCTTTCTCTCCAGCGGATCCCTACGAGCAGTACTTC
D gene: .; clone size: .; J gene: TRBJ1-2; V gene: TRBV5-1; CDR3 protein: CASRKDLNGYTF; CDR3 DNA: TGCGCCAGCAGAAAGGACCTGAATGGCTACACCTTC
D gene: TRBD2; clone size: .; J gene: TRBJ2-1; V gene: TRBV20-1; CDR3 protein: CSASIGLAGVGNEQFF; CDR3 DNA: TGCAGTGCTTCGATTGGACTAGCGGGAGTCGGCAATGAGCAGTTCTTC
D gene: TRBD1; clone size: .; J gene: TRBJ1-4; V gene: TRBV6-5; CDR3 protein: CASSYPGQGDEKLFF; CDR3 DNA: TGTGCCAGCAGTTACCCGGGACAGGGAGATGAAAAACTGTTTTTT
D gene: .; clone size: few; J gene: TRBJ2-3; V gene: TRBV9; CDR3 protein: CASSVSVSTDTQYF; CDR3 DNA: TGTGCCAGCAGCGTATCCGTCTCCACAGATACGCAGTATTTT
D gene: .; clone size: many; J gene: TRBJ1-2; V gene: TRBV29-1; CDR3 protein: CSVGRQGYGYTF; CDR3 DNA: TGCAGCGTTGGGCGCCAGGGCTATGGCTACACCTTC
D gene: TRBD2; clone size: .; J gene: TRBJ2-5; V gene: TRBV20-1; CDR3 protein: CSAGGTVQETQYF; CDR3 DNA: TGCAGTGCCGGGGGGACGGTCCAAGAGACCCAGTACTTC
D gene: .; clone size: .; J gene: TRBJ1-1; V gene: TRBV7-2; CDR3 protein: CASSSMIRGYAEAFF; CDR3 DNA: TGTGCCAGCAGCTCGATGATCCGGGGGTATGCTGAAGCTTTCTTT
D gene: .; clone size: .; J gene: TRBJ2-1; V gene: TRBV7-6; CDR3 protein: CASSLGGGGAGEQFF; CDR3 DNA: TGTGCCAGCAGCTTAGGAGGAGGTGGGGCTGGGGAGCAGTTCTTC
D gene: .; clone size: .; J gene: TRBJ2-5; V gene: TRBV5-1; CDR3 protein: CALSPGTQETQYF; CDR3 DNA: TGCGCTCTCAGCCCAGGGACCCAAGAGACCCAGTACTTC
D gene: TRBD2; clone size: few; J gene: TRBJ2-1; V gene: TRBV11-2; CDR3 protein: CASSSLVLAGVNEQFF; CDR3 DNA: TGTGCCAGCAGCTCCCTAGTTCTAGCGGGAGTTAATGAGCAGTTCTTC
D gene: .; clone size: .; J gene: TRBJ2-1; V gene: TRBV6-1; CDR3 protein: CASRSLQGSVNNEQFF; CDR3 DNA: TGTGCCAGCAGGTCCTTACAGGGTTCCGTAAACAATGAGCAGTTCTTC
D gene: TRBD2; clone size: .; J gene: TRBJ2-2; V gene: TRBV6-1; CDR3 protein: CATLSGGGVTGELFF; CDR3 DNA: TGTGCCACCCTCTCCGGGGGGGGCGTCACCGGGGAGCTGTTTTTT
D gene: .; clone size: .; J gene: TRBJ2-1; V gene: TRBV11-2; CDR3 protein: CASSAGGEQFF; CDR3 DNA: TGTGCCAGCAGCGCCGGTGGTGAGCAGTTCTTC
D gene: .; clone size: .; J gene: TRBJ1-4; V gene: TRBV20-1; CDR3 protein: CSARMGGEKLFF; CDR3 DNA: TGCAGTGCTAGGATGGGAGGTGAAAAACTGTTTTTT
D gene: .; clone size: .; J gene: TRBJ2-3; V gene: TRBV5-1; CDR3 protein: CASSLADLAFGGDTQYF; CDR3 DNA: TGCGCCAGCAGCTTGGCCGACCTAGCATTTGGGGGAGATACGCAGTATTTT
D gene: TRBD2; clone size: .; J gene: TRBJ2-5; V gene: TRBV29-1; CDR3 protein: CSAARLAGGSNQETQYF; CDR3 DNA: TGCAGCGCTGCCCGACTAGCGGGGGGGTCGAACCAAGAGACCCAGTACTTC
D gene: .; clone size: .; J gene: TRBJ2-2; V gene: TRBV27; CDR3 protein: CASSLLGSGGELFF; CDR3 DNA: TGTGCCAGCAGTCTACTAGGGAGTGGCGGGGAGCTGTTTTTT
D gene: .; clone size: once; J gene: TRBJ2-2; V gene: TRBV5-5; CDR3 protein: CASSQQGSNTGELFF; CDR3 DNA: TGTGCCAGCAGCCAACAGGGTTCGAACACCGGGGAGCTGTTTTTT
D gene: TRBD2; clone size: .; J gene: TRBJ2-4; V gene: TRBV11-2; CDR3 protein: CASSSGLADTLAKNIQYF; CDR3 DNA: TGTGCCAGCAGCTCCGGACTAGCCGATACACTAGCCAAAAACATTCAGTACTTC
D gene: .; clone size: .; J gene: TRBJ1-5; V gene: TRBV2; CDR3 protein: CASRGAYSNQPQHF; CDR3 DNA: TGTGCCAGCCGGGGGGCCTATAGCAATCAGCCCCAGCATTTT
D gene: TRBD1; clone size: .; J gene: TRBJ2-7; V gene: TRBV29-1; CDR3 protein: CSVEVSEFPGGYEQYF; CDR3 DNA: TGCAGCGTTGAAGTAAGCGAATTTCCAGGGGGCTACGAGCAGTACTTC
D gene: .; clone size: .; J gene: TRBJ2-1; V gene: TRBV3-1; CDR3 protein: CASSFAGTRDNEQFF; CDR3 DNA: TGTGCCAGCAGCTTTGCCGGGACTCGAGACAATGAGCAGTTCTTC
D gene: .; clone size: .; J gene: TRBJ2-3; V gene: TRBV15; CDR3 protein: CATSRFSINSTDTQYF; CDR3 DNA: TGTGCCACCAGCAGATTTAGTATCAACAGCACAGATACGCAGTATTTT
D gene: TRBD2; clone size: few; J gene: TRBJ2-7; V gene: TRBV10-3; CDR3 protein: CAISELGLAGRDEQYF; CDR3 DNA: TGTGCCATCAGTGAGCTGGGCCTAGCGGGACGAGACGAGCAGTACTTC
D gene: TRBD2; clone size: many; J gene: TRBJ2-7; V gene: TRBV12-3/TRBV12-4; CDR3 protein: CASSQKAGLSYEQYF; CDR3 DNA: TGTGCCAGCAGCCAAAAAGCGGGACTCTCGTACGAGCAGTACTTC
D gene: .; clone size: .; J gene: TRBJ1-3; V gene: TRBV18; CDR3 protein: CASSPPRGSGNTIYF; CDR3 DNA: TGTGCCAGCTCACCACCGCGGGGGTCTGGAAACACCATATATTTT
D gene: TRBD1; clone size: .; J gene: TRBJ2-7; V gene: TRBV3-1; CDR3 protein: CASSRKMGQGTYEQYF; CDR3 DNA: TGTGCCAGCAGCCGCAAGATGGGACAGGGTACCTACGAGCAGTACTTC
D gene: .; clone size: .; J gene: TRBJ1-2; V gene: TRBV2; CDR3 protein: CASNLQGGGYTF; CDR3 DNA: TGTGCCAGCAACCTACAGGGTGGTGGCTACACCTTC
D gene: .; clone size: .; J gene: TRBJ1-2; V gene: TRBV10-3; CDR3 protein: CVISESQSGIDGYTF; CDR3 DNA: TGTGTCATCAGTGAGTCACAATCAGGTATAGATGGCTACACCTTC
D gene: .; clone size: .; J gene: TRBJ2-6; V gene: TRBV28; CDR3 protein: CASSLGYSTESSGANVLTF; CDR3 DNA: TGTGCCAGCAGTTTAGGCTACAGTACAGAGAGCTCTGGGGCCAACGTCCTGACTTTC
D gene: TRBD2; clone size: .; J gene: TRBJ2-1; V gene: TRBV27; CDR3 protein: CASSLREGYEQFF; CDR3 DNA: TGTGCCAGCAGTTTGCGGGAGGGTTATGAGCAGTTCTTC
D gene: .; clone size: few; J gene: TRBJ2-7; V gene: TRBV5-1; CDR3 protein: CASSLVPLTNYEQYF; CDR3 DNA: TGCGCCAGCAGCTTGGTTCCCCTCACTAATTACGAGCAGTACTTC
D gene: TRBD1; clone size: .; J gene: TRBJ1-6; V gene: TRBV28; CDR3 protein: CASKSPGGRGPSSPLHF; CDR3 DNA: TGTGCCAGCAAGTCGCCCGGGGGCAGGGGGCCAAGTTCACCCCTCCACTTT
D gene: TRBD2; clone size: .; J gene: TRBJ2-5; V gene: TRBV20-1; CDR3 protein: CSAWTSGLKETQYF; CDR3 DNA: TGCAGTGCTTGGACTAGCGGACTAAAAGAGACCCAGTACTTC
D gene: .; clone size: .; J gene: TRBJ2-1; V gene: TRBV27; CDR3 protein: CASTKSVSSYNEQFF; CDR3 DNA: TGTGCCAGCACTAAAAGTGTAAGCTCCTACAATGAGCAGTTCTTC
D gene: .; clone size: few; J gene: TRBJ2-1; V gene: TRBV4-1; CDR3 protein: CASQRDNEQFF; CDR3 DNA: TGCGCCAGCCAGCGGGACAATGAGCAGTTCTTC
D gene: .; clone size: .; J gene: TRBJ1-1; V gene: TRBV9; CDR3 protein: CASSVVGALGTEAFF; CDR3 DNA: TGTGCCAGCAGCGTAGTGGGCGCCCTTGGTACTGAAGCTTTCTTT
D gene: TRBD2; clone size: .; J gene: TRBJ2-3; V gene: TRBV6-2/TRBV6-3; CDR3 protein: CASSYRRGGLTDTQYF; CDR3 DNA: TGTGCCAGCAGTTACCGGCGGGGGGGACTCACAGATACGCAGTATTTT
D gene: TRBD2; clone size: .; J gene: TRBJ2-7; V gene: TRBV7-8; CDR3 protein: CASSLSGNPAYEQYF; CDR3 DNA: TGTGCCAGCAGCTTAAGCGGGAATCCTGCCTACGAGCAGTACTTC
D gene: .; clone size: .; J gene: TRBJ2-1; V gene: TRBV29-1; CDR3 protein: CSVGTPGVGKFF; CDR3 DNA: TGCAGCGTTGGCACTCCCGGGGTCGGGAAGTTCTTC
D gene: TRBD2; clone size: few; J gene: TRBJ2-3; V gene: TRBV7-2; CDR3 protein: CASSRRGGIGTDTQYF; CDR3 DNA: TGTGCCAGCAGCCGCCGGGGGGGAATAGGGACAGATACGCAGTATTTT